These 8 T cell receptor beta chains share one sample of origin, sequenced in a study of Tregs in tolerant kidney transplant recipients. Method: immunoSEQ multiplex PCR; TCRdb's copy keeps in-frame clones and lacks some. Altogether roughly 9,400 clones are present, about half being singletons, with the ten largest covering about 5.2%. These TCRs' antigens remain unknown. Sequencing input: CD4+ T cells from blood cultured with allogeneic cells. These receptors all stem from a human donor in good health.

V and J are TRBV5-1 and TRBJ1-1; D is ambiguous. V gave up 1 base and J gave up 0 bases, with 7 bases separating them. The CDR3 has 14 residues. Germline CDR1 SGHRS, CDR2 YFSETQ. The CDR3 protein is CASSLSGLNTEAFF. The CDR3 region has the DNA TGCGCCAGCAGCTTGTCAGGCCTGAACACTGAAGCTTTCTTT.

The rearrangement joins TRBV5-4 to TRBJ2-5; tentative D call: TRBD1 (5 bases). The CDR3 is 15 amino acids. Germline V gives CDR1 SGHNT, CDR2 YYREEE (reference sequence). V was shortened by 8 bases and J by 0 bases, with 17 bases between the two germline ends. CDR3 amino acids: CASKQDTAYQETQYF. CDR3 DNA: TGTGCCAGTAAGCAGGACACCGCGTACCAAGAGACCCAGTACTTC.

The chain links TRBV28 to TRBJ2-7; 9 nucleotides line up with TRBD2. V lost 6 bases, J lost 6 bases, and 9 bases stayed unmatched. From germline, CDR1 is MDHEN and CDR2 SYDVKM. This CDR3 spans 14 amino acids. The DNA of the CDR3 is TGTGCCAGCAGGCTAGCGGGACTCCTAACCGAGCAGTACTTC. Translating gives CASRLAGLLTEQYF.

The chain recombines TRBV9 with TRBJ2-3, with 7 bases matching TRBD2. Germline V lookup: CDR1 SGDLS, CDR2 YYNGEE. The CDR3 is 15 amino acids. Trimming took 7 bases from V and 5 from J; bases not matched to a gene: 13. For the CDR3, the DNA is TGTGCCAGCCTCTCAGGACTAGAGGAAGGAGATACGCAGTATTTT. Translating it yields CASLSGLEEGDTQYF. Looking up the rest from reference TRBV9 and TRBJ2-3 gives the full variable domain: DSGVTQTPKHLITATGQRVTLRCSPRSGDLSVYWYQQSLDQGLQFLIQYYNGEERAKGNILERFSAQQFPDLHSELNLSSLELGDSALYFCASLSGLEEGDTQYFGPGTRLTVL.

In regard to this clone: One junction end does not reproduce the germline sequence, and a read error may be involved. This rearrangement joins TRBV2 to TRBJ2-1; D is possibly TRBD2 (5 bases). There are 15 residues in the CDR3. Germline lookup yields CDR1 SNHLY and CDR2 FYNNEI. The chain's CDR3 is CASSGGLSSYNGQFF. CDR3 DNA: TGTGCCAGCAGTGGCGGGTTGAGCTCCTACAATGGGCAGTTCTTC.

The chain has TRBV7-3 and TRBJ1-5; D gene uncertain. Trimming removed 2 bases from V and 2 bases from J, with 7 bases in between. Per the germline V gene, CDR1 is SGHTA and CDR2 is FQGTGA. The CDR3 runs to 14 residues. The CDR3 nucleotides read TGTGCCAGCAGCTTAGGTGCAGGCAATCAGCCCCAGCATTTT. This translates into CASSLGAGNQPQHF. Full variable domain (missing parts from reference TRBV7-3 and TRBJ1-5): GAGVSQTPSNKVTEKGKYVELRCDPISGHTALYWYRQSLGQGPEFLIYFQGTGAADDSGLPNDRFFAVRPEGSVSTLKIQRTERGDSAVYLCASSLGAGNQPQHFGDGTRLSIL.

The J gene is TRBJ2-5, the V gene TRBV6-5, with TRBD2 matching 12 bases. This CDR3 contains 16 residues. V gave up 2 bases and J gave up 2 bases; unmatched junction bases: 3. CDR1 MNHEY and CDR2 SVGAGI come from the germline V gene. The CDR3 bases are TGTGCCAGCAGTTACGGGCTAGCGGGAGGGCAAGAGACCCAGTACTTC. Its protein product is CASSYGLAGGQETQYF.

The chain has TRBV14 and TRBJ1-2, with D unresolved. CDR3 length: 13 amino acids. Trimming removed 4 bases from V and 2 bases from J, with 8 bases in between. CDR1 and CDR2 (germline): SGHDN, FVKESK. For the CDR3, the DNA is TGTGCCAGCAGCCGAGGGCTAAACTATGGCTACACCTTC. This translates into CASSRGLNYGYTF.